These 15 T cell receptor beta chains were sequenced from one sample in a study of blood T cell repertoires in COVID-19. The data were produced by immunoSEQ multiplex PCR, yet TCRdb's version contains in-frame clones alone and is incomplete. The data show under 15,000 clones, with about 88% seen just once and approximately 13% held by the top ten. The sample comprised peripheral blood. These receptors were obtained from a man between 65 and 80 years old with active COVID-19.

The genes are TRBV6-4 and TRBJ2-5; possibly TRBD2 for D (6 bases). The CDR3 contains 15 residues. Trimming removed 5 bases at V and 5 bases at J, with 18 bases between. CDR1 MRHNA and CDR2 SNTAGT come from the germline V gene. CDR3 bases: TGTGCCAGCAGTCTCCTCCCGAGCGGGCTGGAGACCCAGTACTTC. This encodes CASSLLPSGLETQYF.

This chain links TRBV5-1 with TRBJ2-1; 8 bases map to TRBD1. The CDR3 is 15 amino acids. J was trimmed by 7 bases and V by 2 bases; bases with no gene match: 8. Germline loops: CDR1 SGHRS, CDR2 YFSETQ. CDR3 sequence: CASSFGTGVWNEQFF. The CDR3 nucleotides read TGCGCCAGCAGCTTCGGGACAGGAGTGTGGAATGAGCAGTTCTTC.

The chain recombines TRBV12-3 or TRBV12-4 with TRBJ1-1; a possible D gene is TRBD1 (6 bases). The CDR3 totals 13 residues. Trimming left V 6 bases short and J 3 bases short, with 11 bases between. CDR3 in DNA: TGTGCCAGCAGCCAGGACAGACACACTGAAGCTTTCTTT. This sequence encodes CASSQDRHTEAFF.

The rearrangement uses TRBV7-3 and TRBJ2-2, with D tentatively TRBD1 (6 bases). This CDR3 has 15 amino acids. CDR1 SGHTA and CDR2 FQGTGA come from the germline V gene. V was shortened by 0 bases and J by 7 bases, with 12 bases between the two germline ends. Here the CDR3 reads CASSLTGAGVGELFF. The CDR3 bases are TGTGCCAGCAGCTTAACTGGGGCAGGGGTCGGGGAGCTGTTTTTT.

V and J are TRBV6-2 or TRBV6-3 and TRBJ2-2; D perhaps matches TRBD2 (6 bases). Germline values: CDR1 MNHEY, CDR2 SVGEGT. The V and J ends lost 0 bases and 8 bases respectively, with 7 bases between them. This CDR3 is 13 amino acids long. CDR3 sequence: CASSYSEGGELFF. CDR3 bases: TGTGCCAGCAGTTACTCGGAGGGGGGGGAGCTGTTTTTT.

This clone was found a few times. The chain recombines TRBV9 with TRBJ1-6; 7 bases are a match to TRBD1. J was trimmed by 7 bases and V by 4 bases; bases with no gene match: 17. The CDR3 consists of 18 residues. The germline CDR1 and CDR2 sequences are SGDLS and YYNGEE. The CDR3 protein is CASSPGEGGAGGNSPLHF. CDR3 DNA: TGTGCCAGCAGCCCCGGGGAAGGGGGCGCGGGTGGCAATTCACCCCTCCACTTT.

The genes are TRBV21-1 and TRBJ1-1; the table's D call TRBD1 went unverified against the DNA. TRBV21-1 counts as a pseudogene. The CDR3 spans 13 residues. The CDR3 spells CASCKQGRAEAFF. The DNA for the CDR3 is TGTGCCAGCTGTAAGCAGGGGAGAGCTGAAGCTTTCTTT.

The chain employs TRBV11-2 and TRBJ2-7; possibly TRBD1 for D (6 bases). V was cut by 1 base and J by 6 bases, with 10 bases left in between. The CDR3 runs to 13 residues. Germline assignment: CDR1 SGHAT and CDR2 FQNNGV. CDR3 residues: CASSLGTVGEQYF. In DNA, the CDR3 is TGTGCCAGCAGCTTAGGGACAGTCGGCGAGCAGTACTTC.

This clone was detected only a few times. The rearrangement links TRBV6-5 to TRBJ1-6; maybe TRBD1 (6 bases). CDR1 is MNHEY and CDR2 is SVGAGI in the germline V gene. Trimming left V 6 bases short and J 6 bases short, with 12 bases between. CDR3 length equals 14 residues. CDR3: CASRSLGGNSPLHF. CDR3 bases: TGTGCCAGCAGATCACTAGGGGGTAATTCACCCCTCCACTTT.

The chain combines TRBV7-9 with TRBJ2-1; TRBD2 agrees at 12 bases. The trim removed 2 bases at V and 6 bases at J, leaving 11 bases unmatched. The CDR3 totals 18 residues. The germline V gene has CDR1 SEHNR and CDR2 FQNEAQ (reference sequence). CDR3 DNA sequence: TGTGCCAGCAGCTTACCTCCCAGACTAGCGGGGGTAGGCAATGAGCAGTTCTTC. Its translation: CASSLPPRLAGVGNEQFF.

This chain links TRBV9 with TRBJ2-7, with 11 bases lining up with TRBD1. This CDR3 has 15 amino acids. Germline V gene sequence: CDR1 SGDLS, CDR2 YYNGEE. The junction had 6 bases not matched to a gene; V was cut back by 1 base and J by 6 bases. CDR3 region: CASSVSGTGGFEQYF. In DNA form, the CDR3 reads TGTGCCAGCAGCGTATCCGGGACAGGGGGTTTCGAGCAGTACTTC.

The chain recombines TRBV12-3 or TRBV12-4 with TRBJ1-2, with a possible D match to TRBD1 (5 bases). The CDR3 loop spans 13 amino acids. With 7 bases removed from V and 8 bases from J, the gap between germline ends came to 17 bases. The CDR3 spells CASTIGGVDGYTF. The CDR3 DNA is TGTGCCAGCACTATCGGAGGGGTTGACGGCTACACCTTC.

The genes are TRBV19 and TRBJ2-7; D is unresolved. With 5 bases removed from V and 6 bases from J, the gap between germline ends came to 14 bases. This CDR3 comprises 13 residues. Germline V gene data show CDR1 as LNHDA and CDR2 as SQIVND (reference sequence). CDR3 DNA sequence: TGTGCCAGTAGTGTGGTCGAGTCAGGCGAGCAGTACTTC. Protein sequence: CASSVVESGEQYF.

CDR3 sequence: CASSRDRDYGYTF. The CDR3 DNA sequence: TGTGCCAGCAGCCGAGACAGGGACTATGGCTACACCTTC. This sequence joins TRBV7-9 and TRBJ1-2; 7 bases fit TRBD1. Per the germline V gene, CDR1 is SEHNR and CDR2 is FQNEAQ (reference sequence). V gave up 5 bases and J gave up 3 bases; unmatched junction bases: 3. This CDR3 region has 13 residues.

There are a few counts of this clone. The V call is TRBV5-4, the J call TRBJ1-6; a possible D gene is TRBD1 (5 bases). V was clipped by 0 bases and J by 4 bases, with 5 bases between them. The CDR3 extends over 14 amino acids. CDR1 is SGHNT, CDR2 YYREEE, per germline (reference sequence). The CDR3 DNA reads as TGTGCCAGCAGCTTGGACAGGTATAATTCACCCCTCCACTTT. It translates to CASSLDRYNSPLHF.